One sample yielded the 20 T cell receptor beta chains listed below, sequenced in a study of PD-L1 blockade in urothelial cancer. TCRdb's copy holds only in-frame clones and misses some; the assay was immunoSEQ multiplex PCR. The repertoire has about 100,000 clones, under 85% of them found once; the top ten carry about 2.4%. Specimen: PBMCs, collected around atezolizumab (anti-PD-L1) treatment. These receptors all stem from a man aged 45 to 65 with urothelial cancer.

This clone was seen only a few times. The V and J genes are TRBV7-9 and TRBJ1-2; 9 nucleotides agree with TRBD1. The CDR3 totals 14 residues. Trimming removed 5 bases from V and 2 bases from J; junction bases left unmatched: 3. Germline lookup yields CDR1 SEHNR and CDR2 FQNEAQ (reference sequence). CDR3 sequence reads: CASSPGQGNYGYTF. The CDR3 coding sequence is TGTGCCAGCAGCCCCGGACAGGGGAACTATGGCTACACCTTC.

This clone was recorded only once. The chain recombines TRBV5-1 with TRBJ2-5, with TRBD1 identical over 8 bases. Trimming took 3 bases from V and 4 from J; bases not matched to a gene: 8. This CDR3 region has 15 residues. CDR1 and CDR2 from the germline V gene are SGHRS and YFSETQ. The CDR3 DNA reads as TGCGCCAGCAGCTGGGGGACAGGTTGGAGAGAGACCCAGTACTTC. Translated: CASSWGTGWRETQYF.

The J gene is TRBJ1-5, the V gene TRBV7-8, with 8 bases identical to TRBD1. Germline V gene sequence: CDR1 SGHVS, CDR2 FQNEAQ. V lost 1 base and J lost 2; bases outside the gene matches: 4. The CDR3 consists of 16 residues. The CDR3 reads CASSLEGQEGNQPQHF. Here the CDR3 DNA reads TGTGCCAGCAGCTTAGAGGGACAGGAGGGCAATCAGCCCCAGCATTTT. Variable domain in full (rest from reference TRBV7-8 and TRBJ1-5): GAGVSQSPRYKVAKRGQDVALRCDPISGHVSLFWYQQALGQGPEFLTYFQNEAQLDKSGLPSDRFFAERPEGSVSTLKIQRTQQEDSAVYLCASSLEGQEGNQPQHFGDGTRLSIL.

The rearrangement links TRBV18 to TRBJ2-7, with 7 bases fitting TRBD2. The germline gives CDR1 KGHSH, CDR2 LQKENI. V lost 3 bases, J lost 5 bases, and 10 bases stayed unmatched. The CDR3 runs to 15 residues. CDR3 DNA sequence: TGTGCCAGCTCACCTGTAGGCAGCGGGACTGACGAGCAGTACTTC. It specifies CASSPVGSGTDEQYF.

The chain combines TRBV14 with TRBJ1-4; TRBD1 is a possible D gene (6 bases). Germline CDR1 is SGHDN and CDR2 is FVKESK. The length of the CDR3 is 15 residues. V dropped 2 bases and J dropped 4 bases, with 11 bases sitting between them. The CDR3 nucleotides are TGTGCCAGCAGCCAAAGGGGGTTGGATAATGAAAAACTGTTTTTT. Encoded protein: CASSQRGLDNEKLFF.

The chain employs TRBV5-4 and TRBJ1-6; D is uncertain. CDR3 length: 14 residues. Trimming removed 0 bases from V and 7 bases from J, with 8 bases in between. Germline V gene lookup returns CDR1 SGHNT and CDR2 YYREEE (reference sequence). CDR3 residues: CASSLDSLNSPLHF. The CDR3 nucleotides are TGTGCCAGCAGCTTGGACAGTCTAAATTCACCCCTCCACTTT. The complete variable domain, with remaining parts taken from reference TRBV5-4 and TRBJ1-6, reads ETGVTQSPTHLIKTRGQQVTLRCSSQSGHNTVSWYQQALGQGPQFIFQYYREEENGRGNFPPRFSGLQFPNYSSELNVNALELDDSALYLCASSLDSLNSPLHFGNGTRLTVT.

The chain is built from TRBV5-5 and TRBJ2-3; 9 positions agree with TRBD2. Germline trimming cut 1 base from V and 2 bases from J; bases unmatched to any gene: 5. The CDR3 length is 16 residues. CDR1 SGHKS and CDR2 YYEKEE come from the germline V gene (reference sequence). In DNA, the CDR3 is TGTGCCAGCAGCTTGAAGGCTAGCGGGATCACAGATACGCAGTATTTT. The encoded protein is CASSLKASGITDTQYF.

The J gene is TRBJ2-1, the V gene TRBV7-9; 7 bases align to TRBD2. J gave up 10 bases and V 1 base, and 13 bases lay outside the gene matches. The CDR3 has 16 residues. Germline values: CDR1 SEHNR, CDR2 FQNEAQ (reference sequence). The CDR3 nucleotides are TGTGCCAGCAGCTTAGTGTCTAGCGGAGCGAACGGGGAGCAGTTCTTC. Translation gives CASSLVSSGANGEQFF.

The chain links TRBV5-4 to TRBJ1-3; tentative D call: TRBD1 (6 bases). This CDR3 spans 14 amino acids. Germline loops: CDR1 SGHNT, CDR2 YYREEE (reference sequence). Between the trimmed V and J ends, which lost 4 bases and 4 bases, there was a span of 12 bases. DNA of the CDR3: TGTGCCAGCAGCATACAGGGAAACGGAAACACCATATATTTT. Translation gives CASSIQGNGNTIYF.

This chain uses TRBV28 with TRBJ1-2; TRBD1 aligns across 8 bases. The CDR3 is 16 amino acids. Germline values: CDR1 MDHEN, CDR2 SYDVKM. V dropped 2 bases and J dropped 5; count of bases not matched to a gene: 10. The CDR3 coding sequence is TGTGCCAGCAGTTTAGGGGGGGGACAGGCGATATATGGCTACACCTTC. Translation: CASSLGGGQAIYGYTF.

This clone was recorded once. The V call is TRBV30, the J call TRBJ2-7; 13 nucleotides align to TRBD2. The V gene's germline CDR1 is GTSNPN and CDR2 SVGIG (reference sequence). The CDR3 contains 13 residues. Trimming at V came to 4 bases and at J to 11 bases, leaving 8 bases not matched to a gene. The CDR3 DNA is TGTGCCTGGAAACTAGCGGGAGGGCCCGTAGAGTACTTC. Amino acid sequence: CAWKLAGGPVEYF.

This clone was counted between two and nine times. The chain employs TRBV19 and TRBJ2-1, with a possible D match to TRBD2 (7 bases). The CDR3 sequence is 15 residues long. V was pared by 5 bases and J by 8 bases, with 19 bases between. Looked up from germline, CDR1 is LNHDA and CDR2 is SQIVND (reference sequence). The CDR3 sequence is CASSDPGGAGDEQFF. The CDR3 region has the DNA TGTGCCAGTAGTGACCCGGGGGGCGCGGGGGATGAGCAGTTCTTC.

The chain is built from TRBV28 and TRBJ2-7; 11 bases are shared with TRBD2. J lost 0 bases, V lost 6 bases, and 7 bases had no gene match. Germline-derived CDR1 and CDR2 are MDHEN and SYDVKM. The CDR3 is 16 residues long. CDR3 protein: CASSLGLAGLSYEQYF. In DNA form, the CDR3 reads TGTGCCAGCAGCTTAGGACTAGCGGGCCTCTCCTACGAGCAGTACTTC.

This chain uses TRBV5-1 with TRBJ2-5; 9 bases align to TRBD1. The CDR3 spans 16 residues. The V gene's germline CDR1 is SGHRS and CDR2 YFSETQ. V shed 0 bases, J shed 0 bases, and the junction held 3 bases outside the gene matches. In DNA form, the CDR3 reads TGCGCCAGCAGCTTGGCCGGGACAGGGCACCAAGAGACCCAGTACTTC. This codes for CASSLAGTGHQETQYF.

The chain combines TRBV4-2 with TRBJ2-4, with 8 bases that match TRBD2. This CDR3 spans 16 amino acids. Losses at the gene ends were 4 bases for V and 6 bases for J; bases not matched to a gene: 11. CDR1 and CDR2 (germline): LGHNA, YNFKEQ. DNA of the CDR3: TGTGCCAGCAGCCCGGGGGGGCCAGCTAGGGGAAACATTCAGTACTTC. It encodes CASSPGGPARGNIQYF.

J is TRBJ2-5 and V is TRBV6-5, with a tentative D call TRBD2 (5 bases). V lost 7 bases and J 5 bases, leaving 5 bases between the germline ends. Germline V gene sequence: CDR1 MNHEY, CDR2 SVGAGI. This CDR3 is 10 amino acids long. CDR3 amino acids: CASTGETQYF. CDR3 nucleotides: TGTGCCAGCACGGGGGAGACCCAGTACTTC.

The chain employs TRBV19 and TRBJ2-6; D might be TRBD1 (5 bases). V lost 5 bases to trimming and J lost 3 bases, with 11 bases between them. The CDR3 runs to 15 residues. The germline CDR1 and CDR2 sequences are LNHDA and SQIVND (reference sequence). The CDR3 region has the DNA TGTGCCAGTAGTTCCACAGGCCGTGGGGCCAACGTCCTGACTTTC. Amino acid sequence: CASSSTGRGANVLTF.

The chain has TRBV14 and TRBJ2-6; D might be TRBD1 (6 bases). Looked up from germline, CDR1 is SGHDN and CDR2 is FVKESK. V was cut by 5 bases and J by 0 bases, with 11 bases left in between. The CDR3 has 16 amino acids. CDR3 residues: CASSTGQISGANVLTF. The CDR3 nucleotides read TGTGCCAGCAGCACCGGACAGATCTCTGGGGCCAACGTCCTGACTTTC.

The gene calls are TRBV9 and TRBJ1-1; D is uncertain. The CDR3 sequence is 14 residues long. V gave up 3 bases and J gave up 3 bases, with 12 bases separating them. Germline V CDR1 and CDR2: SGDLS, YYNGEE. In DNA, the CDR3 is TGTGCCAGCAGCGCGGGTCTCGTTGACACTGAAGCTTTCTTT. Residues: CASSAGLVDTEAFF.

This clone was observed a single time. The gene calls are TRBV5-4 and TRBJ2-5; D not resolved. Germline assignment: CDR1 SGHNT and CDR2 YYREEE (reference sequence). The CDR3 consists of 13 residues. Trimming left V 4 bases short and J 3 bases short, with 10 bases between. The CDR3: CASSVVQEETQYF. Here the CDR3 DNA reads TGTGCCAGCAGCGTGGTACAAGAAGAGACCCAGTACTTC.